This T cell receptor beta chain was identified in a study of CD8 T cells in ankylosing spondylitis. Germline values: CDR1 SGHVS, CDR2 FNYEAQ. The trim removed 2 bases at V and 8 bases at J, leaving 6 bases unmatched. The CDR3 length is 16 residues. This clonotype was seen only a few times. Its target is unknown. Preparation of TCR beta libraries was done by quantitative 5'-RACE with molecular barcodes. TCRdb itself ran the 5' RACE reads through MiXCR, one entry per CDR3 protein. The table has 290,000 or so distinct CDR3 sequences, around 21% seen once. Study-wide results and caveats: Seemingly distinctive of ankylosing spondylitis blood was a TCR beta motif formed by eight highly homologous variants. Certain motif variants had earlier appeared in reactive arthritis synovial fluid and blood. Clones linked to disease were reported to show significant enrichment in matched ankylosing spondylitis synovial fluid.

The sequencing input was blood, either unsorted or a sorted T cell fraction (not recorded which). This clonotype was obtained from a female donor with ankylosing spondylitis or in good health (not recorded which). The V and J genes are TRBV7-6 and TRBJ2-1, with 13 bases identical to TRBD2. The CDR3: CASSLSLAGGDDEQFF. The CDR3 nucleotides are TGTGCCAGCAGCTTATCACTAGCGGGAGGGGATGATGAGCAGTTCTTC.